This passage covers 16 T cell receptor beta chains from one sample sequenced in a study of blood T cell repertoires in COVID-19. Repertoires were generated with immunoSEQ multiplex PCR, while TCRdb's copy carries only in-frame clones and drops some. Here the sample spans more than 110,000 clones, 80% to 85% being singletons. The sequenced sample consisted of peripheral blood. The origin of the receptors is a woman older than 75 with acute or convalescent COVID-19.

The gene calls are TRBV5-6 and TRBJ2-7, with TRBD1 identical over 7 bases. This CDR3 has 14 amino acids. The ends lost 1 base at V and 4 bases at J; junction bases unmatched: 5. Looked up from germline, CDR1 is SGHDT and CDR2 is YYEEEE. The CDR3 loop reads CASSLRTGIYEQYF. The CDR3 DNA reads as TGTGCCAGCAGCTTGAGGACAGGAATATACGAGCAGTACTTC.

The chain joins TRBV9 to TRBJ2-7; no definite D call. Germline CDR1 and CDR2: SGDLS and YYNGEE. The CDR3 totals 14 residues. Trimming removed 3 bases at V and 6 bases at J, with 16 bases between. CDR3 in DNA: TGTGCCAGCAGCGAGCACGTCCGCCTCGGCGAGCAGTACTTC. It translates to CASSEHVRLGEQYF.

The V gene is TRBV24-1, the J gene TRBJ2-5, with 11 positions matching TRBD1. CDR1 and CDR2 from the germline V gene are KGHDR and SFDVKD. CDR3 length equals 16 residues. V lost 3 bases and J lost 4; bases outside the gene matches: 6. The CDR3 spells CATSDTLDRGRETQYF. The DNA of the CDR3 is TGTGCCACCAGTGATACGCTGGACAGGGGGCGAGAGACCCAGTACTTC.

This clone was counted a single time. The chain carries TRBV7-8 and TRBJ2-7, with 12 bases identical to TRBD1. The germline V gene has CDR1 SGHVS and CDR2 FQNEAQ. The CDR3 runs 17 residues. V was clipped by 8 bases and J by 5 bases; unmatched bases: 16. CDR3 amino acids: CASGRQGTGGWRDEQYF. DNA for the CDR3: TGTGCCAGCGGCCGACAGGGGACAGGGGGCTGGAGGGACGAGCAGTACTTC.

V is TRBV7-9 and J is TRBJ2-7; D is possibly TRBD2 (6 bases). The germline V gene encodes CDR1 SEHNR and CDR2 FQNEAQ (reference sequence). This CDR3 comprises 14 residues. V was trimmed by 2 bases and J by 5 bases, leaving 13 bases between them. The CDR3 loop reads CASSLRAAGHEQYF. The CDR3 coding sequence is TGTGCCAGCAGCTTAAGGGCGGCGGGGCACGAGCAGTACTTC.

This sequence joins TRBV4-2 and TRBJ1-3; 7 positions match TRBD1. CDR3 length: 16 residues. Per the germline V gene, CDR1 is LGHNA and CDR2 is YNFKEQ. V dropped 1 base and J dropped 0; count of bases not matched to a gene: 3. CDR3 amino acids: CASSQATGVSGNTIYF. CDR3 nucleotide sequence: TGTGCCAGCAGCCAAGCAACAGGGGTCTCTGGAAACACCATATATTTT.

The chain recombines TRBV27 with TRBJ1-4; 7 bases map to TRBD1. The CDR3 is 14 amino acids. Germline V gene sequence: CDR1 MNHEY, CDR2 SMNVEV (reference sequence). V lost 6 bases, J lost 4 bases, and 5 bases stayed unmatched. The DNA of the CDR3 is TGTGCCAGCAGGGGGACAGTTCGTAATGAAAAACTGTTTTTT. It encodes CASRGTVRNEKLFF.

This sequence joins TRBV4-1 and TRBJ2-3; 10 bases fit TRBD2. In germline, CDR1 is MGHRA, CDR2 YSYEKL. This CDR3 spans 19 amino acids. V was pared by 2 bases and J by 1 base, with 12 bases of the junction left unmatched. The CDR3 DNA follows: TGCGCCAGCAGCCAAAGGAGAGCTAGCGGGAGTCAGGGCACAGATACGCAGTATTTT. This gives the protein CASSQRRASGSQGTDTQYF.

This clone was found a few times. The J gene is TRBJ1-1, the V gene TRBV7-8, with D uncertain. The CDR3 is 15 residues long. CDR1 is SGHVS, CDR2 FQNEAQ, per germline. V lost 7 bases and J 5 bases, leaving 20 bases between the germline ends. In DNA, the CDR3 is TGTGCCAGCACCATAGGAGGGTCAGAGGAAACTGAAGCTTTCTTT. Its protein is CASTIGGSEETEAFF.

This clone was seen only a few times. This chain joins TRBV5-1 and TRBJ2-1, with 11 bases aligning to TRBD2. Trimming cost V 0 bases and J 6 bases; bases outside gene matches: 2. Germline CDR1 is SGHRS and CDR2 is YFSETQ. The CDR3 spans 15 residues. CDR3 sequence (DNA): TGCGCCAGCAGCTTGGGGACTAGCGGGTTCAATGAGCAGTTCTTC. Translating gives CASSLGTSGFNEQFF. Combining the CDR3 with reference TRBV5-1 and TRBJ2-1 gives the whole variable domain KAGVTQTPRYLIKTRGQQVTLSCSPISGHRSVSWYQQTPGQGLQFLFEYFSETQRNKGNFPGRFSGRQFSNSRSEMNVSTLELGDSALYLCASSLGTSGFNEQFFGPGTRLTVL.

This chain uses TRBV28 with TRBJ1-6; D gene uncertain. The CDR3 loop spans 16 amino acids. Trimming removed 8 bases at V and 0 bases at J, with 14 bases between. CDR1 is MDHEN and CDR2 is SYDVKM in the germline V gene. The CDR3 reads CASRHSRSSYNSPLHF. CDR3 in DNA: TGTGCCAGCCGTCACAGCAGAAGCTCCTATAATTCACCCCTCCACTTT.

The rearrangement joins TRBV4-1 to TRBJ2-7, with a tentative D call TRBD1 (6 bases). CDR3 size: 14 residues. V gave up 4 bases and J gave up 6 bases, with 16 bases separating them. CDR1 and CDR2 from the germline V gene are MGHRA and YSYEKL. The CDR3 is CASSPIGPRGEQYF. The CDR3 nucleotides are TGCGCCAGCAGCCCCATAGGGCCCAGGGGCGAGCAGTACTTC.

J is TRBJ1-2 and V is TRBV24-1, with D tentatively TRBD1 (5 bases). CDR1 and CDR2 (germline): KGHDR, SFDVKD. V was clipped by 3 bases and J by 8 bases, with 12 bases between them. This CDR3 is 13 amino acids long. Written as DNA, the CDR3 is TGTGCCACCAGTGATCGGCAGGGTCGGGGCTACACCTTC. Protein sequence: CATSDRQGRGYTF.

V and J are TRBV27 and TRBJ2-7; D perhaps matches TRBD1 (5 bases). Germline V gives CDR1 MNHEY, CDR2 SMNVEV (reference sequence). This CDR3 region has 14 residues. V shed 5 bases and J shed 5 bases, with 16 bases lying between them. CDR3 region: CASSAGIRSNEQYF. The CDR3, as DNA: TGTGCCAGCAGTGCAGGGATAAGATCTAACGAGCAGTACTTC.

The chain couples TRBV7-2 to TRBJ2-6; 8 bases are a match to TRBD2. V dropped 5 bases and J dropped 2; count of bases not matched to a gene: 5. This CDR3 contains 16 residues. Germline V gene data show CDR1 as SGHTA and CDR2 as FQGNSA. This CDR3 reads CASSPISGAGANVLTF. In nucleotides, the CDR3 is TGTGCCAGCAGCCCAATTAGCGGGGCTGGGGCCAACGTCCTGACTTTC.

This clone was seen only once. A read error may account for a junction end that differs from germline. The chain combines TRBV12-3 or TRBV12-4 with TRBJ2-2; perhaps TRBD2 as D (6 bases). This CDR3 comprises 11 residues. CDR3 DNA: TGTGCCAGCACCAAATCCGGGGGGCTGTTTTTT. Amino acids: CASTKSGGLFF.